Listed below are T cell receptor beta chains from one sample, sequenced in a study of T cells in Graves' hyperthyroidism and ophthalmopathy. In TCRdb, the multiplex PCR reads were re-called with MiXCR into one record per CDR3 protein. The table has around 300,000 distinct CDR3 sequences, about an eighth seen once. The sample comprised blood. The receptors here all came from a woman between 35 and 50 years old with Graves' ophthalmopathy. Both conserved end residues are part of each CDR3. A D gene is named only where the DNA matches it firmly. For some rows the clone size is stated as once, few or many, or as a class when expanded; others skip it.

d_gene: -
j_gene: TRBJ2-2
v_gene: TRBV5-4
abundance: -
CDR3aa: CALAAANTGELFF
CDR3nt: TGTGCCCTGGCAGCTGCGAACACCGGGGAGCTGTTTTTT

d_gene: -
j_gene: TRBJ1-4
v_gene: TRBV6-4
abundance: -
CDR3aa: CASMRVTNEKLFF
CDR3nt: TGTGCCAGCATGCGGGTAACTAATGAAAAACTGTTTTTT

d_gene: -
j_gene: TRBJ1-1
v_gene: TRBV20-1
abundance: many
CDR3aa: CSAAVDGGMNTEAFF
CDR3nt: TGCAGTGCTGCCGTCGACGGGGGGATGAACACTGAAGCTTTCTTT

d_gene: -
j_gene: TRBJ2-1
v_gene: TRBV28
abundance: many
CDR3aa: CASPPRGHIPYNEQFF
CDR3nt: TGTGCCAGCCCGCCCCGGGGACATATTCCCTACAATGAGCAGTTCTTC

d_gene: -
j_gene: TRBJ1-1
v_gene: TRBV5-6
abundance: few
CDR3aa: CASSLLMSTEAFF
CDR3nt: TGTGCCAGCAGCTTGCTTATGAGCACTGAAGCTTTCTTT

d_gene: -
j_gene: TRBJ1-3
v_gene: TRBV6-1
abundance: many
CDR3aa: CASSPGGTGNTIYF
CDR3nt: TGTGCCAGCAGCCCCGGGGGTACTGGAAACACCATATATTTT

d_gene: -
j_gene: TRBJ1-5
v_gene: TRBV5-1
abundance: many
CDR3aa: CASSLDGYSNQPQHF
CDR3nt: TGTGCCAGCAGCCTGGACGGATATAGCAATCAGCCCCAGCATTTT

d_gene: -
j_gene: TRBJ2-5
v_gene: TRBV28
abundance: few
CDR3aa: CASSLSTERRHF
CDR3nt: TGTGCCAGCAGTTTATCGACAGAGAGGAGGCACTTC

d_gene: TRBD1
j_gene: TRBJ1-2
v_gene: TRBV6-1
abundance: -
CDR3aa: CASSDAQGATINYGYTF
CDR3nt: TGTGCCAGCAGTGACGCTCAGGGGGCAACGATAAACTATGGCTACACCTTC

d_gene: TRBD2
j_gene: TRBJ2-3
v_gene: TRBV20-1
abundance: many
CDR3aa: CSARDSLAMGTDTQYF
CDR3nt: TGCAGTGCTAGAGACTCACTAGCGATGGGCACAGATACGCAGTATTTT

d_gene: TRBD2
j_gene: TRBJ2-5
v_gene: TRBV7-9
abundance: many
CDR3aa: CASSYGLAGEGETQYF
CDR3nt: TGTGCCAGCAGCTACGGACTAGCGGGAGAAGGCGAGACCCAGTACTTC

d_gene: TRBD2
j_gene: TRBJ2-1
v_gene: TRBV5-1
abundance: once
CDR3aa: CASRGSGGSGEQFF
CDR3nt: TGCGCAAGCAGAGGTAGCGGGGGATCGGGTGAGCAGTTCTTC

d_gene: TRBD1
j_gene: TRBJ1-1
v_gene: TRBV20-1
abundance: -
CDR3aa: CSARDEQGTNTEAFF
CDR3nt: TGCAGTGCTAGAGATGAACAGGGGACCAACACTGAAGCTTTCTTT

d_gene: TRBD1
j_gene: TRBJ2-1
v_gene: TRBV2
abundance: many
CDR3aa: CASETRLGQGYNEQFF
CDR3nt: TGTGCCAGTGAAACTCGGTTGGGACAGGGCTACAATGAGCAGTTCTTC

d_gene: -
j_gene: TRBJ2-7
v_gene: TRBV20-1
abundance: -
CDR3aa: CSVIPDSYNYEQYF
CDR3nt: TGCAGTGTGATCCCAGACAGCTATAACTACGAGCAGTACTTC

d_gene: TRBD2
j_gene: TRBJ2-7
v_gene: TRBV20-1
abundance: many
CDR3aa: CSANVLAGNDEQYF
CDR3nt: TGCAGTGCTAACGTACTAGCGGGGAACGACGAGCAGTACTTC

d_gene: TRBD1
j_gene: TRBJ2-7
v_gene: TRBV20-1
abundance: many
CDR3aa: CSASTGGYEQYF
CDR3nt: TGCAGTGCTAGTACAGGGGGCTACGAGCAGTACTTC

d_gene: -
j_gene: TRBJ1-6
v_gene: TRBV7-6
abundance: few
CDR3aa: CASSLALGGSPLHF
CDR3nt: TGTGCCAGCAGCTTAGCGTTGGGGGGTTCACCCCTCCACTTT

d_gene: TRBD1
j_gene: TRBJ2-7
v_gene: TRBV6-5
abundance: many
CDR3aa: CASSPTTGTGPLEQYF
CDR3nt: TGTGCCAGCAGTCCAACAACCGGGACAGGACCCCTGGAGCAGTACTTC

d_gene: TRBD2
j_gene: TRBJ2-1
v_gene: TRBV7-9
abundance: -
CDR3aa: CASSFLLAGYNEQFF
CDR3nt: TGTGCCAGCAGCTTTTTATTAGCGGGGTACAATGAGCAGTTCTTC

d_gene: -
j_gene: TRBJ2-7
v_gene: TRBV7-2
abundance: many
CDR3aa: CASSPKAYEQYF
CDR3nt: TGTGCCAGCAGCCCCAAAGCATACGAGCAGTACTTC

d_gene: -
j_gene: TRBJ1-1
v_gene: TRBV6-6
abundance: many
CDR3aa: CASSYSTLDLGTPQPEAFF
CDR3nt: TGTGCCAGCAGTTACTCGACCCTGGATCTGGGGACACCTCAGCCTGAAGCTTTCTTT

d_gene: -
j_gene: TRBJ2-5
v_gene: TRBV29-1
abundance: -
CDR3aa: CSVVTGGRQETQYF
CDR3nt: TGCAGCGTTGTTACGGGCGGTCGCCAAGAGACCCAGTACTTC

d_gene: -
j_gene: TRBJ1-2
v_gene: TRBV3-1
abundance: few
CDR3aa: CASSQGTNYGYTF
CDR3nt: TGTGCCAGCAGCCAAGGGACTAACTATGGCTACACCTTC

d_gene: TRBD2
j_gene: TRBJ2-7
v_gene: TRBV7-9
abundance: many
CDR3aa: CASSGTSGRNSLEQYF
CDR3nt: TGTGCCAGCAGTGGAACTAGCGGGAGGAACAGCCTCGAGCAGTACTTC

d_gene: TRBD1
j_gene: TRBJ2-5
v_gene: TRBV25-1
abundance: many
CDR3aa: CASKTLGQGQETQYF
CDR3nt: TGTGCCAGCAAGACCCTCGGACAGGGACAAGAGACCCAGTACTTC

d_gene: -
j_gene: TRBJ2-5
v_gene: TRBV27
abundance: medium-sized
CDR3aa: CASITGSNTLKETQYF
CDR3nt: TGTGCCAGTATTACCGGGAGTAACACCCTCAAAGAGACCCAGTACTTC

d_gene: -
j_gene: TRBJ1-5
v_gene: TRBV28
abundance: many
CDR3aa: CASKSTLLRSNQPQHF
CDR3nt: TGTGCCAGCAAGTCCACTCTTCTGCGTAGCAATCAGCCCCAGCATTTT

d_gene: TRBD2
j_gene: TRBJ2-4
v_gene: TRBV7-2
abundance: many
CDR3aa: CASSLAGGIHVAKNIQYF
CDR3nt: TGTGCCAGCAGCTTAGCGGGAGGGATTCACGTAGCCAAAAACATTCAGTACTTC

d_gene: TRBD1
j_gene: TRBJ1-2
v_gene: TRBV30
abundance: few
CDR3aa: CAWSDDRVGYGYTF
CDR3nt: TGTGCCTGGAGTGACGACAGGGTCGGCTATGGCTACACCTTC

d_gene: -
j_gene: TRBJ1-1
v_gene: TRBV2
abundance: many
CDR3aa: CASNVKIPEAFF
CDR3nt: TGTGCCAGCAACGTGAAGATCCCTGAAGCTTTCTTT

d_gene: -
j_gene: TRBJ1-6
v_gene: TRBV28
abundance: many
CDR3aa: CASSPPSDSPLHF
CDR3nt: TGTGCCAGCAGCCCCCCTTCAGATTCACCCCTCCACTTT

d_gene: TRBD2
j_gene: TRBJ2-3
v_gene: TRBV6-1
abundance: few
CDR3aa: CASSDPAGGSTDTQYF
CDR3nt: TGTGCCAGCAGTGACCCAGCGGGAGGGAGCACAGATACGCAGTATTTT

d_gene: TRBD2
j_gene: TRBJ2-1
v_gene: TRBV7-2
abundance: -
CDR3aa: CASSLVLLAGNNEQFF
CDR3nt: TGTGCCAGCAGCTTAGTATTACTAGCGGGGAACAATGAGCAGTTCTTC

d_gene: -
j_gene: TRBJ2-1
v_gene: TRBV2
abundance: many
CDR3aa: CASRGPSEQFF
CDR3nt: TGTGCCAGCCGAGGACCTAGTGAGCAGTTCTTC

d_gene: TRBD2
j_gene: TRBJ2-3
v_gene: TRBV7-2
abundance: many
CDR3aa: CASSFVPDRGGGDTQYF
CDR3nt: TGTGCCAGCAGCTTCGTACCGGATCGGGGGGGAGGCGATACGCAGTATTTT

d_gene: TRBD2
j_gene: TRBJ2-7
v_gene: TRBV9
abundance: many
CDR3aa: CASSVTSGKYEQYF
CDR3nt: TGTGCCAGCAGCGTGACTAGCGGGAAGTACGAGCAGTACTTC

d_gene: TRBD1
j_gene: TRBJ1-1
v_gene: TRBV9
abundance: -
CDR3aa: CASSVGRGRNTEAFF
CDR3nt: TGTGCCAGCAGCGTTGGGAGGGGGCGGAACACTGAAGCTTTCTTT

d_gene: -
j_gene: TRBJ1-5
v_gene: TRBV7-8
abundance: few
CDR3aa: CASSPLDSQGNQPQHF
CDR3nt: TGTGCCAGCAGCCCCTTGGATAGTCAGGGTAATCAGCCCCAGCATTTT

d_gene: -
j_gene: TRBJ2-6
v_gene: TRBV2
abundance: many
CDR3aa: CASSEWGSGANVLTF
CDR3nt: TGTGCCAGCAGTGAATGGGGCTCTGGGGCCAACGTCCTGACTTTC

d_gene: -
j_gene: TRBJ2-1
v_gene: TRBV2
abundance: many
CDR3aa: CAGETRGEQFF
CDR3nt: TGTGCCGGAGAAACTCGGGGGGAGCAGTTCTTC

d_gene: -
j_gene: TRBJ1-3
v_gene: TRBV4-1
abundance: -
CDR3aa: CASSQDRHGGQSGNTIYF
CDR3nt: TGCGCCAGCAGCCAAGATCGTCACGGGGGGCAGTCTGGAAACACCATATATTTT

d_gene: -
j_gene: TRBJ1-1
v_gene: TRBV7-6
abundance: -
CDR3aa: CASSLNPAGGAVLNTEAFF
CDR3nt: TGTGCCAGCAGCTTAAACCCCGCGGGGGGGGCGGTTTTGAACACTGAAGCTTTCTTT

d_gene: -
j_gene: TRBJ2-1
v_gene: TRBV7-9
abundance: -
CDR3aa: CASSWTPGEVNEQFF
CDR3nt: TGTGCCAGCAGCTGGACCCCGGGAGAGGTCAATGAGCAGTTCTTC

d_gene: -
j_gene: TRBJ1-5
v_gene: TRBV4-1
abundance: -
CDR3aa: CASSQDGNIKPQHF
CDR3nt: TGCGCCAGCAGCCAAGACGGAAATATCAAGCCCCAGCATTTT

d_gene: TRBD1
j_gene: TRBJ1-1
v_gene: TRBV2
abundance: many
CDR3aa: CASSEDGRGRGLGSEAFF
CDR3nt: TGTGCCAGCAGTGAGGATGGCAGGGGGCGCGGATTGGGCTCTGAAGCTTTCTTT

d_gene: -
j_gene: TRBJ2-3
v_gene: TRBV6-7
abundance: few
CDR3aa: CASSSIFPGLNTDTQYF
CDR3nt: TGTGCCAGCAGTTCCATCTTCCCGGGCCTCAACACAGATACGCAGTATTTT

d_gene: -
j_gene: TRBJ2-1
v_gene: TRBV6-4
abundance: few
CDR3aa: CASSFDPSSYNEQFF
CDR3nt: TGTGCCAGCAGTTTCGACCCGAGCTCCTACAATGAGCAGTTCTTC

d_gene: -
j_gene: TRBJ1-4
v_gene: TRBV27
abundance: many
CDR3aa: CASRRGFRGEKLFF
CDR3nt: TGTGCCAGCAGACGTGGTTTCCGGGGTGAAAAACTGTTTTTT

d_gene: -
j_gene: TRBJ1-4
v_gene: TRBV19
abundance: many
CDR3aa: CASSMGAGSNEKLFF
CDR3nt: TGTGCCAGTAGTATGGGAGCGGGGTCTAATGAAAAACTGTTTTTT

d_gene: -
j_gene: TRBJ2-5
v_gene: TRBV7-6
abundance: few
CDR3aa: CASSSLEQETQYF
CDR3nt: TGTGCCAGCAGCTCCCTGGAACAAGAGACCCAGTACTTC

d_gene: TRBD1
j_gene: TRBJ2-7
v_gene: TRBV2
abundance: many
CDR3aa: CASRGQGIVQYF
CDR3nt: TGTGCCAGCAGGGGACAGGGGATAGTGCAGTACTTC

d_gene: -
j_gene: TRBJ1-1
v_gene: TRBV16
abundance: few
CDR3aa: CASGVLRQNTEAFF
CDR3nt: TGTGCCAGCGGGGTCTTGAGACAGAACACTGAAGCTTTCTTT

d_gene: TRBD1
j_gene: TRBJ2-7
v_gene: TRBV7-9
abundance: few
CDR3aa: CASSLKGTGGYEQYF
CDR3nt: TGTGCCAGCAGCTTAAAAGGGACAGGCGGATACGAGCAGTACTTC